The present entry profiles one TCR beta chain with its context. These data come from a study of blood T cells in healthy people across ages. A second PCR of 7 to 11 cycles used a sample-barcoded 5' primer and a J-beta primer mix. A single record per CDR3 protein comes from TCRdb applying MiXCR to the 5' RACE reads. In the table there are over 1,200,000 distinct CDR3 sequences, approximately 60% of which are singletons. Germline values: CDR1 SQVTM, CDR2 ANQGSEA. V was clipped by 7 bases and J by 4 bases, with 15 bases between them. CDR3 length: 13 amino acids. The chain is built from TRBV29-1 and TRBJ2-3; no definite D call. Sequenced sample: blood. This sequence was found in a man aged 18 to 29 in good health. CDR3 DNA sequence: TGCAGCGGTGGTGTACGGTCACCAGATACGCAGTATTTT. Amino acid sequence: CSGGVRSPDTQYF.